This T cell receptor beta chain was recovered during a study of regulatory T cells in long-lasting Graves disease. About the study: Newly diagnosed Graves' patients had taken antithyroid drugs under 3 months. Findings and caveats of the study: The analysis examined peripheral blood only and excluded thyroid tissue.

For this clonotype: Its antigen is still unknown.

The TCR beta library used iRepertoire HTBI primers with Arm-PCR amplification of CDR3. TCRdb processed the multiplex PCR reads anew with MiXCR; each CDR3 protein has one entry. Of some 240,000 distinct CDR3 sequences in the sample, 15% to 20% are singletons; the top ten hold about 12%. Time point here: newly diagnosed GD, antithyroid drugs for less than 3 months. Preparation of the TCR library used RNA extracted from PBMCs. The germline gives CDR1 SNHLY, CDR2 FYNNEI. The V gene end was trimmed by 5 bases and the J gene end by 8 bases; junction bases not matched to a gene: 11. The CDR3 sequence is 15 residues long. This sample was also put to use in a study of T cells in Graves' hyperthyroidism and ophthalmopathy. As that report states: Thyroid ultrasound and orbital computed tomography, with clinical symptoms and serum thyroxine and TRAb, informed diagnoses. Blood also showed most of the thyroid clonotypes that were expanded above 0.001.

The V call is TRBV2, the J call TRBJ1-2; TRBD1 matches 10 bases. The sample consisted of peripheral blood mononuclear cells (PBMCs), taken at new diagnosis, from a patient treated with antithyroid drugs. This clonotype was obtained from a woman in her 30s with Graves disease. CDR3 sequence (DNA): TGTGCCAGCAGTCGATTTGCCGGGACAGGGGACGGCTACACCTTC. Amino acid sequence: CASSRFAGTGDGYTF.